This T cell receptor (beta chain) was sequenced for a study of cytomegalovirus exposure and HLA in healthy donors. Primers included in the PCR were 60 Vbeta and 13 Jbeta primers. The data were produced by immunoSEQ multiplex PCR, yet TCRdb's version contains in-frame clones alone and is incomplete. The data contain about 130,000 clones, roughly 10% of them singletons. This clone was counted only a few times. The target antigen is unknown. Study observations and caveats: Some V segments (TRBV6-2 and TRBV6-3 among them) were excluded as indistinguishable.

These donors, healthy bone marrow donors, were studied. The CDR3 runs to 17 residues. V was shortened by 3 bases and J by 0 bases, with 15 bases between the two germline ends. Per germline, CDR1 SGDLS and CDR2 YYNGEE. V gene TRBV9 combines with J gene TRBJ2-2; tentatively, D is TRBD2 (6 bases). This TCR was sampled from a man aged 50 or older in good health and CMV-seronegative. Sequencing input: PBMCs. The CDR3: CASSARGKPANTGELFF. DNA of the CDR3: TGTGCCAGCAGCGCCCGGGGGAAGCCCGCGAACACCGGGGAGCTGTTTTTT.